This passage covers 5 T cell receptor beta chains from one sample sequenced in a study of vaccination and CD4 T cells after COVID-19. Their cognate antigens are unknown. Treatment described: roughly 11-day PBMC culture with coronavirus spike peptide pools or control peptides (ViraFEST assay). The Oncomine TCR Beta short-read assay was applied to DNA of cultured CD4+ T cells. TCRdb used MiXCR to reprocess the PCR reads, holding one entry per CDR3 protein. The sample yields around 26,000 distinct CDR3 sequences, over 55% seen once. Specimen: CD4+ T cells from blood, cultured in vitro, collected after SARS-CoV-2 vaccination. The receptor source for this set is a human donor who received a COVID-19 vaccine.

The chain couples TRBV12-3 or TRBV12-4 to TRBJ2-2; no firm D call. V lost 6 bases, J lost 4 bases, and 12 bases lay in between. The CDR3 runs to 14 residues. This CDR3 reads CASSLPRSTGELFF. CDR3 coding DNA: TGTGCCAGCAGCCTACCGCGCTCCACCGGGGAGCTGTTTTTT.

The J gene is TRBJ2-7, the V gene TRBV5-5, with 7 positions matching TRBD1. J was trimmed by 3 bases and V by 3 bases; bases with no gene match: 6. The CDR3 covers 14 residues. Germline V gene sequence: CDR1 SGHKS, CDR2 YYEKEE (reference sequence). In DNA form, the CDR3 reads TGTGCCAGCAGCTCGGCAGGGGGTGGCTACGAGCAGTACTTC. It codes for CASSSAGGGYEQYF.

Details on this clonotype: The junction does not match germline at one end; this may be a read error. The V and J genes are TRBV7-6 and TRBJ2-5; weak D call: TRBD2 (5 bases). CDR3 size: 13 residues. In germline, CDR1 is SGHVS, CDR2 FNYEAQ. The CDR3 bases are TGTGTCAGCAGCGCGGACTGGCGGGAGACCCAGTACTTC. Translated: CVSSADWRETQYF.

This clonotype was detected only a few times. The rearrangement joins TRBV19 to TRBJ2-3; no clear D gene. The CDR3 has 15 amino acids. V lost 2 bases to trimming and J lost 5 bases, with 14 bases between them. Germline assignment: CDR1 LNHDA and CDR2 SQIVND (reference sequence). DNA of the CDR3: TGTGCCAGTAGTATAAACCCCGCCTCAGGAGATACGCAGTATTTT. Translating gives CASSINPASGDTQYF. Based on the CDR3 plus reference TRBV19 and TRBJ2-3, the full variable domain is DGGITQSPKYLFRKEGQNVTLSCEQNLNHDAMYWYRQDPGQGLRLIYYSQIVNDFQKGDIAEGYSVSREKKESFPLTVTSAQKNPTAFYLCASSINPASGDTQYFGPGTRLTVL.

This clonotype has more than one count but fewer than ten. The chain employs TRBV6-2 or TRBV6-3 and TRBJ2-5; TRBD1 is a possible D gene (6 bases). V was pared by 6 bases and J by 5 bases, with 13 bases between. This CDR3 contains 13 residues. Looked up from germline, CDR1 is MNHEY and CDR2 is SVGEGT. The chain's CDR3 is CASRLGAWETQYF. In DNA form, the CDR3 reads TGTGCCAGCAGGCTGGGGGCATGGGAGACCCAGTACTTC.